This T cell receptor (beta chain) was identified in a study of technical replicates of blood from a handful of donors. Clones were read by immunoSEQ multiplex PCR, and TCRdb kept only the in-frame ones, dropping some. The sample gives 73,000 or so clones, 75% to 95% of which show up once; around 0.26% is in the top ten. Deletions cut 4 bases from V and 5 bases from J, with 9 bases between. CDR1 SGHRS and CDR2 YFSETQ come from the germline V gene. The CDR3 loop spans 12 amino acids. Sequencing input: T cells isolated from PBMCs. This chain uses TRBV5-1 with TRBJ1-1; D is undetermined. This clonotype was obtained from a human donor in good health. The CDR3 nucleotides read TGCGCCAGCAGCGTATCCGGGACTGAAGCTTTCTTT. Its translation: CASSVSGTEAFF.